This T cell receptor (beta chain) is from a study of T cell responses to AZD1222 COVID-19 vaccine. The study, taken as a whole, reports: Regions left unmutated in variants are reportedly the target of nearly half of spike-specific TCRs.

Of note for this clone: Its cognate antigen is unknown.

CDR3 size: 16 residues. V was clipped by 0 bases and J by 3 bases, with 12 bases between them. Sequencing was performed with immunoSEQ multiplex PCR; in TCRdb, only in-frame clones are kept and a portion is missing. The sample consists of some 47,000 clones, about 83% of them appearing once. This TCR was sampled from an adult in good health. This chain links TRBV23-1 with TRBJ1-5, with no clear D. TRBV23-1 is annotated as an ORF whose role is uncertain. The sequences come from peripheral blood, collected on day 0 of AZD1222 vaccination. The CDR3 is CASSQSHARFNQPQHF. The CDR3 bases are TGCGCCAGCAGTCAATCCCACGCCCGCTTCAATCAGCCCCAGCATTTT.